Each of the 28 T cell receptor beta chains below was sequenced from the same sample in a study of T cells in Graves' hyperthyroidism and ophthalmopathy. Researchers took RNA transcripts and amplified the TCR beta CDR3 regions from them. With the HTBI primer set, the TCR CDR3 went through a first round of RT-PCR. MiXCR was run by TCRdb on the multiplex PCR reads, yielding one entry per CDR3 protein. The repertoire holds hundreds of thousands of distinct CDR3 sequences, with 40% to 55% as singletons. The sample consisted of peripheral blood or thyroid tissue (not recorded which). These receptors originate from a woman aged 18-35 years with Graves' hyperthyroidism.

The chain carries TRBV9 and TRBJ1-4; maybe TRBD1 (5 bases). Trimming pared 2 bases from V and 8 bases from J, leaving 13 bases between. The CDR3 consists of 14 residues. Per the germline V gene, CDR1 is SGDLS and CDR2 is YYNGEE. The CDR3 loop is CASSVSRDGEKLFF. The DNA for the CDR3 is TGTGCCAGCAGCGTCTCCAGGGACGGGGAAAAACTGTTTTTT.

The chain uses TRBV29-1 and TRBJ1-2, with D possibly being TRBD1 (6 bases). Germline values: CDR1 SQVTM, CDR2 ANQGSEA. The CDR3 has 13 residues. V was shortened by 7 bases and J by 1 base, with 13 bases between the two germline ends. The CDR3 nucleotides read TGCAGCGCGGCCGGGACATATAACTATGGCTACACCTTC. Translated: CSAAGTYNYGYTF.

This clonotype was picked up many times. The chain links TRBV7-4 to TRBJ1-5; D is ambiguous. The ends were cut back, 2 bases at V and 3 bases at J, with 11 bases in the middle. This CDR3 comprises 15 residues. The germline CDR1 and CDR2 sequences are SGHVT and SQSDAQ. This CDR3 is CASSLSSTVNQPQHF. CDR3 coding DNA: TGTGCCAGCAGCTTAAGCTCTACAGTCAATCAGCCCCAGCATTTT.

V usage is TRBV11-2 and J usage is TRBJ1-6; D might be TRBD1 (6 bases). Germline CDR1 and CDR2: SGHAT and FQNNGV. Trimming pared 6 bases from V and 6 bases from J, leaving 18 bases between. The length of the CDR3 is 16 residues. The CDR3 DNA reads TGTGCCAGCAGTGCCTTTTATACAGGGAGTAATTCACCCCTCCACTTT. It specifies CASSAFYTGSNSPLHF.

Details on this clonotype: A much larger clone differs from this one at a single base, so this may be a read error. The chain carries TRBV7-9 and TRBJ1-1; D is possibly TRBD1 (5 bases). The length of the CDR3 is 12 residues. The V gene's germline CDR1 is SEHNR and CDR2 FQNEAQ (reference sequence). V gave up 4 bases and J gave up 12 bases, with 15 bases separating them. CDR3 region: CASSSGRVATFF. CDR3 bases: TGTGCCAGCAGCTCAGGCAGGGTGGCAACTTTCTTT.

The genes are TRBV29-1 and TRBJ1-1, with D possibly being TRBD1 (5 bases). From germline, CDR1 is SQVTM and CDR2 ANQGSEA. V was trimmed by 4 bases and J by 4 bases, leaving 13 bases between them. This CDR3 spans 13 amino acids. CDR3 sequence reads: CSVAAGGSTEAFF. The CDR3 bases are TGCAGCGTTGCAGCTGGGGGTAGCACTGAAGCTTTCTTT.

The chain couples TRBV7-9 to TRBJ1-1; the match to TRBD1 covers 8 bases. This CDR3 is built from 16 residues. The germline CDR1 and CDR2 sequences are SEHNR and FQNEAQ (reference sequence). With 3 bases clipped from V and 5 bases from J, the junction kept 11 bases outside the gene matches. In nucleotides, the CDR3 is TGTGCCAGCAGCTTCTTGACAGGGGCGGGAGGGACTGAAGCTTTCTTT. Protein product: CASSFLTGAGGTEAFF.

In this sample, this clonotype turned up a few times. The rearrangement joins TRBV7-2 to TRBJ2-7; unclear D gene. V gave up 1 base and J gave up 4 bases, with 11 bases separating them. The CDR3 covers 14 residues. Germline V gene lookup returns CDR1 SGHTA and CDR2 FQGNSA. The CDR3 sequence: CASSLGYSLYEQYF. The DNA for the CDR3 is TGTGCCAGCAGCTTAGGCTACAGCCTTTACGAGCAGTACTTC. The entire variable domain, with the rest obtained from reference TRBV7-2 and TRBJ2-7, is as follows: GAGVSQSPSNKVTEKGKDVELRCDPISGHTALYWYRQSLGQGLEFLIYFQGNSAPDKSGLPSDRFSAERTGGSVSTLTIQRTQQEDSAVYLCASSLGYSLYEQYFGPGTRLTVT.

Of note for this clonotype: A read error may be the cause here, since a much bigger clone is one base away. The chain uses TRBV7-3 and TRBJ1-2; no definite D call. V was trimmed by 10 bases and J by 12 bases, leaving 27 bases between them. CDR1 is SGHTA, CDR2 FQGTGA, per germline. The CDR3 spans 14 residues. In nucleotides, the CDR3 is TGTGCCACCAGTGATTCAAGTCCCACTAGCGGCCACACCTTC. Translation gives CATSDSSPTSGHTF.

The chain uses TRBV20-1 and TRBJ2-7; D perhaps matches TRBD2 (6 bases). This CDR3 comprises 16 residues. V was trimmed by 1 base and J by 3 bases, leaving 19 bases between them. Per germline, CDR1 DFQATT and CDR2 SNEGSKA (reference sequence). CDR3 sequence: CSARGPVGRKGYEQYF. The CDR3 bases are TGCAGTGCTAGAGGTCCCGTGGGGAGGAAGGGCTACGAGCAGTACTTC.

This clonotype showed up just a few times. The V call is TRBV7-9, the J call TRBJ1-1; D remains unclear. V was pared by 5 bases and J by 0 bases, with 10 bases between. The CDR3 runs 14 residues. Per germline, CDR1 SEHNR and CDR2 FQNEAQ (reference sequence). The CDR3: CASSPPQMNTEAFF. In DNA, the CDR3 is TGTGCCAGCAGCCCCCCCCAGATGAACACTGAAGCTTTCTTT.

This clonotype has a count of ten or more. The chain is built from TRBV7-9 and TRBJ1-1; D remains ambiguous. Germline V gene sequence: CDR1 SEHNR, CDR2 FQNEAQ (reference sequence). V was cut by 5 bases and J by 7 bases, with 17 bases left in between. The CDR3 extends over 14 amino acids. CDR3 nucleotides: TGTGCCAGCAGCACCTCGGCTAACCTTGGTGAAGCTTTCTTT. It specifies CASSTSANLGEAFF.

The table lists this clonotype with many counts. V gene TRBV7-2 combines with J gene TRBJ2-5; D is uncertain. Germline loops: CDR1 SGHTA, CDR2 FQGNSA. The CDR3 length is 12 residues. Trimming shortened V by 1 base and J by 2 bases, and 2 bases separated the two germline ends. The CDR3 nucleotides read TGTGCCAGCAGCTTAGAGCAAGAGACCCAGTACTTC. As protein: CASSLEQETQYF.

This clonotype was observed a few times. The V and J genes are TRBV12-3 or TRBV12-4 and TRBJ1-1, with D hard to call. There are 12 residues in the CDR3. The V gene lost 3 bases and the J gene lost 4 bases, with 6 bases spanning the gap. CDR3 in amino acids: CASSFWGTEAFF. The DNA of the CDR3 is TGTGCCAGCAGTTTCTGGGGCACTGAAGCTTTCTTT.

On this clonotype: This clone may be a read error of a much larger clone one base away. This rearrangement joins TRBV2 to TRBJ1-2; 7 positions agree with TRBD1. The CDR3 is 13 amino acids. CDR1 and CDR2 from the germline V gene are SNHLY and FYNNEI. The CDR3 sequence: CASSEEGAGGCTF. CDR3 nucleotides: TGTGCCAGCAGTGAAGAGGGGGCGGGAGGCTGCACCTTC.

This clonotype was observed a handful of times. The rearrangement joins TRBV29-1 to TRBJ1-3; D gene ambiguous. Germline V gene lookup returns CDR1 SQVTM and CDR2 ANQGSEA. CDR3 length: 15 amino acids. V shed 1 base and J shed 0 bases, with 10 bases lying between them. CDR3 residues: CSVEGLPISGNTIYF. In DNA form, the CDR3 reads TGCAGCGTTGAAGGCCTCCCGATCTCTGGAAACACCATATATTTT.

This clonotype was seen repeatedly, ten times or more. The J gene is TRBJ1-3, the V gene TRBV7-2; D is unclear. The CDR3 covers 13 residues. V was pared by 5 bases and J by 2 bases, with 7 bases between. Germline V gene lookup returns CDR1 SGHTA and CDR2 FQGNSA. The CDR3 DNA follows: TGTGCCAGCAGCCCGGTAGCTGGAAACACCATATATTTT. It specifies CASSPVAGNTIYF.

Turning to this clonotype: This may be a read error: a much more frequent sequence differs by one nucleotide. The chain uses TRBV10-3 and TRBJ2-7, with D possibly matching TRBD1 (6 bases). Germline loops: CDR1 ENHRY, CDR2 SYGVKD. Trimming left V 4 bases short and J 4 bases short, with 14 bases between. The CDR3 extends over 14 amino acids. In DNA, the CDR3 is TGTGCCATCAGTGTAGTTCGGGGACAATACGAGCAGTACTTC. As protein: CAISVVRGQYEQYF.

This clonotype has only one observation. The chain is built from TRBV29-1 and TRBJ1-6; 8 bases agree with TRBD1. The CDR3 is made up of 12 amino acids. CDR1 SQVTM and CDR2 ANQGSEA come from the germline V gene. The CDR3 loop reads CRSTGGNSPLHF. The CDR3 nucleotides read TGCAGATCTACAGGGGGGAATTCACCCCTCCACTTT.

The chain is built from TRBV5-5 and TRBJ2-5; 7 nucleotides line up with TRBD1. The CDR3 length is 14 residues. The trim removed 10 bases at V and 2 bases at J, leaving 11 bases unmatched. The germline gives CDR1 SGHKS, CDR2 YYEKEE (reference sequence). The DNA of the CDR3 is TGTGCCTGCAATCCGGGACAGCGACAAGAGACCCAGTACTTC. It translates to CACNPGQRQETQYF.

This clonotype was seen a handful of times. J is TRBJ1-1 and V is TRBV6-5; 9 bases align to TRBD1. The V gene's germline CDR1 is MNHEY and CDR2 SVGAGI. This CDR3 spans 14 amino acids. The junction had 5 bases not matched to a gene; V was cut back by 5 bases and J by 4 bases. This CDR3 reads CASSRDRVSTEAFF. CDR3 bases: TGTGCCAGCAGTAGGGACAGGGTGAGCACTGAAGCTTTCTTT.

The rearrangement joins TRBV7-9 to TRBJ2-7, with 10 bases lining up with TRBD2. V shed 5 bases and J 5 bases; nucleotides not matched to a gene: 9. Germline V gene lookup returns CDR1 SEHNR and CDR2 FQNEAQ (reference sequence). There are 15 residues in the CDR3. In nucleotides, the CDR3 is TGTGCCAGCAGCCAACTAGCGGGGAGAGCCGACGAGCAGTACTTC. Encoded protein: CASSQLAGRADEQYF. Using reference TRBV7-9 and TRBJ2-7 for the parts outside the CDR3, the full variable domain is DTGVSQNPRHKITKRGQNVTFRCDPISEHNRLYWYRQTLGQGPEFLTYFQNEAQLEKSRLLSDRFSAERPKGSFSTLEIQRTEQGDSAMYLCASSQLAGRADEQYFGPGTRLTVT.

A single count supports this clonotype. Here the CDR3 omits its conserved ending phenylalanine or tryptophan, so a read error is the likely source. The chain has TRBV5-1 and TRBJ1-6; D unclear. The germline V and J ends were trimmed by 0 bases and 8 bases, with 9 bases remaining between them. The CDR3 is 14 residues long. Germline CDR1 reads SGHRS; CDR2 reads YFSETQ. In DNA form, the CDR3 reads TGCGCCAGCAGCTTGGAGGCGACACATTCACCCCTCCACCTT. Its protein is CASSLEATHSPLHL.

CDR3 sequence (DNA): TGTGCCAGCAGACGCGACAATCAGCCCCAGCATTTT. This encodes CASRRDNQPQHF. V is TRBV2 and J is TRBJ1-5, with D unresolved. The CDR3 contains 12 residues. V was clipped by 6 bases and J by 3 bases, with 6 bases between them. Germline CDR1 SNHLY, CDR2 FYNNEI.

The chain couples TRBV2 to TRBJ2-5, with no clear D. Trimming took off 0 bases at V and 5 bases at J, with 10 bases between the two ends. The CDR3 length is 14 residues. Germline loops: CDR1 SNHLY, CDR2 FYNNEI. This chain's CDR3 is CASSEAGDMETQYF. Written as DNA, the CDR3 is TGTGCCAGCAGTGAAGCTGGGGATATGGAGACCCAGTACTTC.

The chain employs TRBV15 and TRBJ1-4; D not certain. Germline V gene data show CDR1 as LNHNV and CDR2 as YYDKDF (reference sequence). The CDR3 consists of 13 residues. Trimming cost V 1 base and J 10 bases, with 10 bases left between them. CDR3 amino acids: CATSRGTGRKLFF. CDR3 coding DNA: TGTGCCACCAGCAGAGGGACGGGGAGAAAACTGTTTTTT.

This clonotype was detected a few times. This sequence joins TRBV19 and TRBJ2-7; D is unresolved. CDR1 and CDR2 (germline): LNHDA, SQIVND (reference sequence). The CDR3 consists of 12 residues. Between the trimmed V and J ends, which lost 9 bases and 7 bases, there was a span of 16 bases. CDR3 in amino acids: CASSLIPGEQYF. The CDR3 DNA is TGTGCCAGCAGTTTAATTCCCGGAGAGCAGTACTTC.

The V gene is TRBV10-3, the J gene TRBJ1-4; TRBD1 agrees at 7 bases. The CDR3 is made up of 14 amino acids. The ends lost 6 bases at V and 3 bases at J; junction bases unmatched: 4. Germline values: CDR1 ENHRY, CDR2 SYGVKD. Here the CDR3 DNA reads TGTGCCATCAGCACAGGGGAGCCTAATGAAAAACTGTTTTTT. It yields the protein CAISTGEPNEKLFF.